This T cell receptor (beta chain) was recovered during a study of blood T cells in healthy people across ages. With a J-beta primer mix and a sample-barcoded 5' primer, a second PCR ran about 7 to 11 cycles. One entry per CDR3 protein, called by TCRdb with MiXCR from the 5' RACE reads. The table has over 1,500,000 distinct CDR3 sequences, 49% seen once. As for this clonotype: A read error may produce the germline difference seen at one junction end.

The TCR comes from a woman aged 40 to 50 in good health. What was sequenced was blood.

DNA for the CDR3: TGTGCCAGCAGTTTTCAGGGGGCCTATAGCTACACCTTC. It encodes CASSFQGAYSYTF. This chain joins TRBV27 and TRBJ1-2; 8 bases fit TRBD1. This CDR3 comprises 13 residues. Germline V CDR1 and CDR2: MNHEY, SMNVEV (reference sequence).